Sequencing of this TCR beta chain was carried out in a study of cytomegalovirus exposure and HLA in healthy donors. General observations from the study: Sequences of the TCR beta chain were said to predict the HLA-A and HLA-B alleles of most subjects accurately. TRBV6-2, TRBV6-3 and some other V segments were excluded as indistinguishable. In presence/absence analyses, roughly uniform sequencing depth across donors was assumed.

The CDR3 has 15 residues. V was clipped by 6 bases and J by 1 base; unmatched bases: 8. Germline V gives CDR1 MNHEY, CDR2 SVGAGI. The primer mix had 60 Vbeta and 13 Jbeta primers. TCRdb's copy holds only in-frame clones and misses some; the assay was immunoSEQ multiplex PCR. The sample shows under 200,000 clones, about 80% of them seen only once. As concerns this clone: Antigen unknown.

This chain joins TRBV6-5 and TRBJ2-5, with TRBD1 matching 7 bases. Material for sequencing was PBMCs. This TCR was recovered from a woman between 45 and 65 years old in good health and CMV-seronegative. In nucleotides, the CDR3 is TGTGCCAGCAGCCTGGGACAGTTTTTCCAAGAGACCCAGTACTTC. This sequence encodes CASSLGQFFQETQYF.